Listed below are T cell receptor beta chains from one sample, sequenced in a study of T cell repertoires in cytomegalovirus infection. TCRdb fed the reads into MiXCR, producing one record per CDR3 protein. The sample gives tens of thousands of distinct CDR3 sequences, over 3.5% of which show up once; roughly 22% is in the top ten. Sequencing used PBMCs. The origin of the receptors is a human donor in good health (CMV status not recorded). Some clones in this sample may be carry-over from other donors' samples. CDR3s include the opening cysteine and the closing phenylalanine or tryptophan.

TRBV18	TRBJ2-4	12	CASSPPNGIQYF
TRBV7-2	TRBJ2-7	14	CASSLAPSGYEQYF
TRBV7-2	TRBJ2-5	15	CASSQGGRLQETQYF
TRBV7-3	TRBJ2-3	14	CASSLLAGTDTQYF
TRBV7-6	TRBJ2-1	14	CASSASPVGNEQFF
TRBV7-2	TRBJ1-2	13	CASSFGANDGYTF
TRBV7-2	TRBJ1-5	14	CASSAGTGNQPQHF
TRBV2	TRBJ1-5	14	CASRRAYSNQPQHF
TRBV7-2	TRBJ1-2	14	CASSLGARNYGYTF
TRBV19	TRBJ1-6	15	CATKRGDRDNSPLHF
TRBV7-2	TRBJ2-7	13	CALGDRVFIEQYF
TRBV12-3/TRBV12-4	TRBJ1-1	13	CASSVNWVAEAFF
TRBV7-3	TRBJ2-2	12	CASSFATGELFF
TRBV12-3/TRBV12-4	TRBJ1-1	13	CASRQAPNTEAFF